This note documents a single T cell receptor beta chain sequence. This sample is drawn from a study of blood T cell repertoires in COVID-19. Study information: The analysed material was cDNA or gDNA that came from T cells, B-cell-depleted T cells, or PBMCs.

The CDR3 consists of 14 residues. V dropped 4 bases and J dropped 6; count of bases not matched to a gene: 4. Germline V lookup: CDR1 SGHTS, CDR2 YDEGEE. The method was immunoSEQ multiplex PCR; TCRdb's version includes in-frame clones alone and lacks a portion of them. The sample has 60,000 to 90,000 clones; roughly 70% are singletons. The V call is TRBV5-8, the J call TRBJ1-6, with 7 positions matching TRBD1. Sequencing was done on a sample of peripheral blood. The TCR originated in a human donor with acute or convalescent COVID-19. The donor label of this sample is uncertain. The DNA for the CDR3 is TGTGCCAGCAGCCTGACAGGGCTTAATTCACCCCTCCACTTT. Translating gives CASSLTGLNSPLHF.